This T cell receptor beta chain was documented in a study of cytomegalovirus exposure and HLA in healthy donors. Findings of the study overall: Listed as cytomegalovirus-associated were about 160 TCR beta chains. The classifier was said to identify cytomegalovirus status with high specificity and sensitivity.

Assay used: immunoSEQ multiplex PCR; TCRdb lists only in-frame clones, some missing. The sample has 150,000 to 200,000 clones; more than 75% are singletons. V was cut by 4 bases and J by 5 bases, with 21 bases left in between. Per germline, CDR1 LGHNA and CDR2 YSLEER. The CDR3 spans 16 residues. About this clone: As yet, its antigen is unknown.

The sequenced material came from PBMCs. The sequence was obtained from a man aged 18 to 29 in good health and CMV-seronegative. This chain uses TRBV4-3 with TRBJ2-7; a possible D gene is TRBD1 (6 bases). The CDR3 DNA reads TGCGCCAGCAGCCTCGAAGAGACAGGTTTTGTGGACGAGCAGTACTTC. Amino acid sequence: CASSLEETGFVDEQYF.